Here is one T cell receptor beta chain with its context. This entry comes from a study of control samples from healthy donors and cancer patients. Sequenced by immunoSEQ multiplex PCR; TCRdb stores in-frame clones only, minus some. The table records about 12,000 clones, 88% of them present only once. Trimming shortened V by 0 bases and J by 7 bases, and 4 bases separated the two germline ends. CDR3 length: 11 residues. Germline-derived CDR1 and CDR2 are GTSNPN and SVGIG (reference sequence). Sequenced material: formalin-fixed, paraffin-embedded tissue. The rearrangement joins TRBV30 to TRBJ2-1; D is unresolved. This sequence originates from a male donor with melanoma. Written as DNA, the CDR3 is TGTGCCTGGAGTGTACGAAATGAGCAGTTCTTC. Translation gives CAWSVRNEQFF.